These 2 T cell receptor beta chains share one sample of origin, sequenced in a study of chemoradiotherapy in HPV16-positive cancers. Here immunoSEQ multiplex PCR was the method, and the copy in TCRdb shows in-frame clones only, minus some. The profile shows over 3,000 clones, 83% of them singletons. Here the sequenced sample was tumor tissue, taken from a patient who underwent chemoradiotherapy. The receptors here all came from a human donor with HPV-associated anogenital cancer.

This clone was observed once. This chain's CDR3 is CASSLAGNTEAFF. The CDR3 DNA sequence: TGTGCCAGCAGCTTAGCCGGGAACACTGAAGCTTTCTTT. The chain carries TRBV7-6 and TRBJ1-1, with D hard to call. The ends were cut back, 0 bases at V and 1 base at J, with 3 bases in the middle. The CDR3 length is 13 residues. Germline CDR1 SGHVS, CDR2 FNYEAQ.

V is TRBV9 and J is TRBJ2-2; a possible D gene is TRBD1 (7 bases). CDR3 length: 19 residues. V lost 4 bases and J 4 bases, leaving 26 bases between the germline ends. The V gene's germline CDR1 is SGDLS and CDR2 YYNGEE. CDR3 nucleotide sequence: TGTGCCAGCAGCCCCCGCAGGGGGACTCTCAATTCTGGCACCGGGGAGCTGTTTTTT. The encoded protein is CASSPRRGTLNSGTGELFF.